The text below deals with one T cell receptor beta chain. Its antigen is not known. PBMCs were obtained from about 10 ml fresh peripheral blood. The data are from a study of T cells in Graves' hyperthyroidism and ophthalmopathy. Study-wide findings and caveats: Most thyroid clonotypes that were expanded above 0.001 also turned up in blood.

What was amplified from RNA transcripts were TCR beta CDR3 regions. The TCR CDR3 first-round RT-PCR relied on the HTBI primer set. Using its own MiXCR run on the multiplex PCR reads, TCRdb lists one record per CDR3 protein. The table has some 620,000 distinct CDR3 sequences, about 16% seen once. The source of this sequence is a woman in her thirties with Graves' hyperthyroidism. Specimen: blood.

The CDR3 DNA is TGTGCCAGCAGTCCCCGACAGGGGGCCGACACAGATACGCAGTATTTT. This gives the protein CASSPRQGADTDTQYF. This sequence joins TRBV12-3 or TRBV12-4 and TRBJ2-3; 10 nucleotides agree with TRBD1. CDR3 size: 16 residues. Trimming at V came to 5 bases and at J to 2 bases, leaving 7 bases not matched to a gene.